Sequencing of this T cell receptor beta chain was carried out in a study of blood T cell repertoires in COVID-19. Study-wide context: There were acute and convalescent COVID-19 samples, and they came from the United States, Italy and Spain. In each case, the material was cDNA or gDNA derived from T cells, B-cell-depleted T cells, or PBMCs.

The CDR3 runs to 15 residues. The V end lost 5 bases, the J end lost 9 bases, and 20 bases lay between the germline ends. Germline assignment: CDR1 SGHNT and CDR2 YENEEA. Authors' analysis steps: Reference gene primers were amplified, and this amplification served to estimate nucleated cell counts. Sequenced by immunoSEQ multiplex PCR; TCRdb stores in-frame clones only, minus some. That table supplies the V and J calls and clone size; D and trimming were determined from the DNA. The sample consists of 100,000 to 150,000 clones, roughly 72% of them appearing once. The rearrangement links TRBV11-3 to TRBJ1-3, with a possible D match to TRBD1 (5 bases). The sequenced material came from peripheral blood. This TCR was sampled from a man in his 60s with acute or convalescent COVID-19. The chain's CDR3 is CASSPGHRKGLTIYF. Here the CDR3 DNA reads TGTGCCAGCAGCCCCGGCCACCGCAAGGGACTCACCATATATTTT.